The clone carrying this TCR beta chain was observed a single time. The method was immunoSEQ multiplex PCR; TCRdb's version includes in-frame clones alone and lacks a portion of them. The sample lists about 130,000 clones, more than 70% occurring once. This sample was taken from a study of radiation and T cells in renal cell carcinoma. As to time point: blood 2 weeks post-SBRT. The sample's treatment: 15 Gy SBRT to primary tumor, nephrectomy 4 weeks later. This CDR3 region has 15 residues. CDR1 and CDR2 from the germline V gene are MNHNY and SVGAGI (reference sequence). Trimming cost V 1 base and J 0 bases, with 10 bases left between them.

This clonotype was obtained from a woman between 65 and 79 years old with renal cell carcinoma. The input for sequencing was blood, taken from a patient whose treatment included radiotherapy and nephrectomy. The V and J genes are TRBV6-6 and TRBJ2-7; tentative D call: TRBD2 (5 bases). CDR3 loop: CASSYFGESSYEQYF. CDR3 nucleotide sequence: TGTGCCAGCAGTTACTTCGGGGAAAGCTCCTACGAGCAGTACTTC.